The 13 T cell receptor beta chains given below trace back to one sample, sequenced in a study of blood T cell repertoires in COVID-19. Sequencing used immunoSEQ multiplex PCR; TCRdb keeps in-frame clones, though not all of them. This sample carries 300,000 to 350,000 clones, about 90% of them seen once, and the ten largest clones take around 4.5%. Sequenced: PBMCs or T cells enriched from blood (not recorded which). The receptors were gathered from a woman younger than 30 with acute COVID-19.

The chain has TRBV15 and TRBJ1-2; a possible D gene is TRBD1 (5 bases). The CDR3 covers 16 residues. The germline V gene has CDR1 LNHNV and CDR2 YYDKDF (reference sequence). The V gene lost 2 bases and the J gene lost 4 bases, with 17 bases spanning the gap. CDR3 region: CATSRRLGALGYGYTF. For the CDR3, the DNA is TGTGCCACCAGCAGAAGATTAGGGGCCCTCGGCTATGGCTACACCTTC.

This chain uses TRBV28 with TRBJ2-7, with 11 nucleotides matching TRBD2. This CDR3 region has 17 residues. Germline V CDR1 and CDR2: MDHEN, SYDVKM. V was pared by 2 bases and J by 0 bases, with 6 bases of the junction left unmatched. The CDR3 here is CASSLQGLAESSYEQYF. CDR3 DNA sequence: TGTGCCAGCAGTTTACAGGGACTAGCGGAGAGCTCCTACGAGCAGTACTTC.

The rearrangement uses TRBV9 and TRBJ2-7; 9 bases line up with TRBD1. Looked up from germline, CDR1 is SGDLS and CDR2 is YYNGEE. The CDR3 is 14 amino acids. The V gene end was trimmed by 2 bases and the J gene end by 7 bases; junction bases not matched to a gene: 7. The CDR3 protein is CASSVVDRGGEQYF. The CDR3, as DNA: TGTGCCAGCAGCGTCGTGGACAGGGGTGGGGAGCAGTACTTC.

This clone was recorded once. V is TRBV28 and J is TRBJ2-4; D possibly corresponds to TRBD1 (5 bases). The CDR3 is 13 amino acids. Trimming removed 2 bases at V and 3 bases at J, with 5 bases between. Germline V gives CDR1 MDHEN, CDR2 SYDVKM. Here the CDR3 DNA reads TGTGCCAGCAGTTTAACAGGCAAAAACATTCAGTACTTC. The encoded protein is CASSLTGKNIQYF.

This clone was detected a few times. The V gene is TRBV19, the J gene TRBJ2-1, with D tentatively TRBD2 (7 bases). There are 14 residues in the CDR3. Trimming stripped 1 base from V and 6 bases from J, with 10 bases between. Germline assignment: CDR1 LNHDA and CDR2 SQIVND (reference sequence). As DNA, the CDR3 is TGTGCCAGTAGTATAGGGAGGGGGGGCAATGAGCAGTTCTTC. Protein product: CASSIGRGGNEQFF.

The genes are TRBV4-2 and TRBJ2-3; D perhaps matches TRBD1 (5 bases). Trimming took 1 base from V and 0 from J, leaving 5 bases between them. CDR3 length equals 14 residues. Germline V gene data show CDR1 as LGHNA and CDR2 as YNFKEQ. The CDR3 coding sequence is TGTGCCAGCAGCCAAGGACAGAGCACAGATACGCAGTATTTT. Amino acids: CASSQGQSTDTQYF.

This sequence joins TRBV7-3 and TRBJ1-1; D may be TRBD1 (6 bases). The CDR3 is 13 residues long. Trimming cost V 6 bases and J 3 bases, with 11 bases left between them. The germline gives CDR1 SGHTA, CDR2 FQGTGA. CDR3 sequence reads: CASSLDSDTEAFF. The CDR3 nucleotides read TGTGCCAGCAGTCTGGACAGTGACACTGAAGCTTTCTTT.

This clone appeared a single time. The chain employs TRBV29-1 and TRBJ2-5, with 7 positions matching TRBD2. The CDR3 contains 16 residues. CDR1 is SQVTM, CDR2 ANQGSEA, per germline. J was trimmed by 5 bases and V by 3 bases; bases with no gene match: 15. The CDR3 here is CSVDGWPSGNQETQYF. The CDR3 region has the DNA TGCAGCGTTGACGGGTGGCCAAGCGGGAATCAGGAGACCCAGTACTTC.

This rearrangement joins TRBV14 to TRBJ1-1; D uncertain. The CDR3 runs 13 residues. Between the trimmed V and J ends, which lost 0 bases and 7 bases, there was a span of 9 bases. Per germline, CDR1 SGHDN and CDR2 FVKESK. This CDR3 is CASSQDYGGEAFF. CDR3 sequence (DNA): TGTGCCAGCAGCCAAGATTACGGCGGTGAAGCTTTCTTT.

The CDR3 DNA sequence: TGTGCCAGCAGCTTAGTTGCGACAGGGTCCTACGAGCAGTACTTC. Translation: CASSLVATGSYEQYF. V is TRBV11-3 and J is TRBJ2-7; TRBD1 aligns across 7 bases. The germline V gene encodes CDR1 SGHNT and CDR2 YENEEA. Losses at the gene ends were 1 base for V and 1 base for J; bases not matched to a gene: 4. This CDR3 spans 15 amino acids. Looking up the rest from reference TRBV11-3 and TRBJ2-7 gives the full variable domain: EAGVVQSPRYKIIEKKQPVAFWCNPISGHNTLYWYLQNLGQGPELLIRYENEEAVDDSQLPKDRFSAERLKGVDSTLKIQPAELGDSAVYLCASSLVATGSYEQYFGPGTRLTVT.

For the CDR3, the DNA is TGCGCCAGCAGCTTGGAGGGGGCGGGACAGCCCCAGCATTTT. Translation gives CASSLEGAGQPQHF. The chain has TRBV5-1 and TRBJ1-5; 7 positions match TRBD1. The V and J ends lost 0 bases and 7 bases, in that order; junction bases with no gene match: 4. Germline V gene sequence: CDR1 SGHRS, CDR2 YFSETQ. This CDR3 has 14 residues.

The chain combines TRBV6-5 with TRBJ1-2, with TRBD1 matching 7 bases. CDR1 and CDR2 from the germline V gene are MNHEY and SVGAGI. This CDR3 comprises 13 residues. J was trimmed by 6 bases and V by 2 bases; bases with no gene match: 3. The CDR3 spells CASSYVQGDGYTF. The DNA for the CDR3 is TGTGCCAGCAGTTACGTGCAGGGGGATGGCTACACCTTC.

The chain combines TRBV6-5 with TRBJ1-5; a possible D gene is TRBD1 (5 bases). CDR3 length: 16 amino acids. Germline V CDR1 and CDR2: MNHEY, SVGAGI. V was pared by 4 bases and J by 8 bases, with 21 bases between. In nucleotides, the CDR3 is TGTGCCAGCAGTTCCCTCAGGGTGCCTGCAAAGGAGCCCCAGCATTTT. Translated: CASSSLRVPAKEPQHF.